This T cell receptor beta chain was observed in a study of cytomegalovirus exposure and HLA in healthy donors. A multiplex PCR was run with 60 Vbeta primers and 13 Jbeta primers. Measured with immunoSEQ multiplex PCR; TCRdb has only the in-frame clones, and not every one. The data contain some 51,000 clones, approximately 80% of them singletons. The sample consisted of PBMCs. The receptor was derived from a female donor in good health and CMV-seronegative.

This CDR3 is CASSLGAGGYTGELFF. DNA of the CDR3: TGTGCCAGCAGCTTAGGGGCGGGGGGCTACACCGGGGAGCTGTTTTTT. This chain links TRBV7-3 with TRBJ2-2; 8 bases are a match to TRBD2. Per germline, CDR1 SGHTA and CDR2 FQGTGA. The CDR3 is 16 residues long. The V segment lost 2 bases and the J segment 3 bases; nucleotides outside the gene matches: 5.